This T cell receptor beta chain is drawn from a study of T cells in Graves' hyperthyroidism and ophthalmopathy. Findings of the study overall: In blood, most of the thyroid clonotypes expanded above 0.001 were also present.

V lost 7 bases and J lost 4, with 36 bases in between. CDR3 length: 20 residues. Germline CDR1 is DFQATT and CDR2 is SNEGSKA (reference sequence). From RNA transcripts, TCR beta CDR3 regions were amplified. HTBI primers were the set used in a first-round RT-PCR of the TCR CDR3. TCRdb fed the multiplex PCR reads into MiXCR, producing one record per CDR3 protein. The sample has over 300,000 distinct CDR3 sequences; around 14% are singletons. This clonotype has ten or more counts. The antigen is undetermined. The clonotype originates from a woman aged 60 to 75 with Graves' hyperthyroidism. Sequenced sample: blood. J is TRBJ2-3 and V is TRBV20-1, with D tentatively TRBD1 (6 bases). This CDR3 is CSEQAWGNSRGSQTPDTQYF. The CDR3 bases are TGCAGTGAACAAGCCTGGGGGAATAGCAGGGGTTCGCAGACACCAGATACGCAGTATTTT.